Here is one T cell receptor (beta chain) with its context. This record belongs to a study of radiotherapy plus CTLA-4 blockade in lung cancer. The ends were cut back, 4 bases at V and 5 bases at J, with 16 bases in the middle. The germline gives CDR1 MNHEY, CDR2 SVGAGI. This CDR3 has 15 amino acids. Some clones are missing from TCRdb's copy, which holds only in-frame ones; the method was immunoSEQ multiplex PCR. The sample lists approximately 81,000 clones; 78% were seen once. This specimen was peripheral blood, taken from a patient treated with radiotherapy plus ipilimumab. The chain is built from TRBV6-5 and TRBJ2-3, with a weak D call TRBD1 (5 bases). This TCR came from a human donor with non-small cell lung cancer who had a partial response to radiotherapy plus ipilimumab. Some clones in this sample may be carry-over from other donors' samples. This chain's CDR3 is CASSSAPRRGDTQYF. CDR3 DNA sequence: TGTGCCAGCAGTTCCGCCCCAAGAAGGGGAGATACGCAGTATTTT.